Below, one T cell receptor (beta chain) is given with its context. These data originate in a study of technical replicates of blood from a few donors. V lost 0 bases, J lost 4 bases, and 9 bases lay in between. The CDR3 loop spans 14 amino acids. Looked up from germline, CDR1 is SGHRS and CDR2 is YFSETQ. Profiling relied on immunoSEQ multiplex PCR, and the TCRdb table lists in-frame clones only, not all of them. This table holds approximately 69,000 clones, approximately 96% found once. The receptor was isolated from a human donor in good health. The J gene is TRBJ2-3, the V gene TRBV5-1; a weak D match, TRBD2 (5 bases). Sequencing was done on a sample of T cells isolated from PBMCs. CDR3 in amino acids: CASSLAASSDTQYF. CDR3 coding DNA: TGCGCCAGCAGCTTGGCCGCTAGCTCAGATACGCAGTATTTT.